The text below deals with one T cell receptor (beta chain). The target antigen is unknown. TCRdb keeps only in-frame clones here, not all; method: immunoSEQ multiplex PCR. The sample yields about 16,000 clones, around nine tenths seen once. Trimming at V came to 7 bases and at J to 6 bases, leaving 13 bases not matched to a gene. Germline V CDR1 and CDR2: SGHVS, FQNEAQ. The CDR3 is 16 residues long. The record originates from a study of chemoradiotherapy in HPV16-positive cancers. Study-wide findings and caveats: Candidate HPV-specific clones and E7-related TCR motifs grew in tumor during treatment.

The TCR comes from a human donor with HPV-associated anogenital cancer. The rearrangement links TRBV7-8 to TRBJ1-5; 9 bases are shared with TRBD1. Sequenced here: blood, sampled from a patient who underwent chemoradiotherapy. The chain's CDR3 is CASNPWTGERRQPQHF. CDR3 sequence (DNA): TGTGCCAGCAACCCTTGGACAGGGGAACGGCGTCAGCCCCAGCATTTT. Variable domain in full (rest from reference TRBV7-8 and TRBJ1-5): GAGVSQSPRYKVAKRGQDVALRCDPISGHVSLFWYQQALGQGPEFLTYFQNEAQLDKSGLPSDRFFAERPEGSVSTLKIQRTQQEDSAVYLCASNPWTGERRQPQHFGDGTRLSIL.